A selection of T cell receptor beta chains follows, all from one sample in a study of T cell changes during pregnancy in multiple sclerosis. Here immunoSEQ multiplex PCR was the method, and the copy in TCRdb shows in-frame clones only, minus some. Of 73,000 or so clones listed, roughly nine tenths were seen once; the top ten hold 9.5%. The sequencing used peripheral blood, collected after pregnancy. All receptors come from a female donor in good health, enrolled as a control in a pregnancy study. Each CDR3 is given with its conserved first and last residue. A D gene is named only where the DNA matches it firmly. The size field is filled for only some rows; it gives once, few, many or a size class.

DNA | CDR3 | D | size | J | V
TGTGCCTGGAGTGTACTACCGGGGGTTTTGGGTGAGCAGTTCTTC | CAWSVLPGVLGEQFF | - | - | TRBJ2-1 | TRBV30
TGTGCCAGCAGTGAAGAGAGTTGGGAGAGCGGTCAGCCCCAGCATTTT | CASSEESWESGQPQHF | - | - | TRBJ1-5 | TRBV6-1
TGTGCCAGCAGCCAAGCCCTCAGGGGGCCGCTTGAAAAACTGTTTTTT | CASSQALRGPLEKLFF | TRBD1 | - | TRBJ1-4 | TRBV14
TGTGCCAGCAGCAAAGCTAGCGGGAGTGAGAACACCGGGGAGCTGTTTTTT | CASSKASGSENTGELFF | TRBD2 | - | TRBJ2-2 | TRBV5-4
TGTGCCAGCAGCTTAGCGGTGAGATCGGCGGACACTGAAGCTTTCTTT | CASSLAVRSADTEAFF | - | - | TRBJ1-1 | TRBV7-9
TGTGCCAGCAGCTTAAAGGGGTACGACACTGAAGCTTTCTTT | CASSLKGYDTEAFF | - | - | TRBJ1-1 | TRBV7-9
TGTGCCAGCTCACACAGGGGCGAGTATGGCTACACCTTC | CASSHRGEYGYTF | TRBD1 | - | TRBJ1-2 | TRBV18
TGTGCCTGGAGTGTATCCAGGGTAGTTTCTGAAGCTTTCTTT | CAWSVSRVVSEAFF | - | - | TRBJ1-1 | TRBV30
TGTGCCAGCAGCTCGCAGGGGGCGCCTCAGCCCCAGCATTTT | CASSSQGAPQPQHF | TRBD1 | - | TRBJ1-5 | TRBV5-6
TGTGCCAGCAGCTCTAGCGGGGGGGGTGGTTACAATGAGCAGTTCTTC | CASSSSGGGGYNEQFF | TRBD2 | - | TRBJ2-1 | TRBV7-9
TGTGCCAGCAGTGAAGGAGGGAAAGTTGATGGCTACACCTTC | CASSEGGKVDGYTF | - | - | TRBJ1-2 | TRBV27
TGTGCCAGCAGCCTCGGAGTAAGGGGACTATTTGACTATGGCTACACCTTC | CASSLGVRGLFDYGYTF | - | - | TRBJ1-2 | TRBV11-3
TGTGCCTCCACCGGGACAGGGGTGCCCTACGAGCAGTACTTC | CASTGTGVPYEQYF | TRBD1 | - | TRBJ2-7 | TRBV30
TGTGCCAGCAGCTTGGTGGGACAGAGAAACACTGAAGCTTTCTTT | CASSLVGQRNTEAFF | TRBD1 | - | TRBJ1-1 | TRBV5-4
TGTGCCATCAGTGGGCCGGGGGAAGGGAGGGAGCAGTACTTC | CAISGPGEGREQYF | - | - | TRBJ2-7 | TRBV10-3
TGTGCCAGTAGTACCCTGAGAGGGAGGGCTTTCTTT | CASSTLRGRAFF | - | - | TRBJ1-1 | TRBV19
TGTGCCAGCAGGGTGGGGGGACCCTATGGCTACACCTTC | CASRVGGPYGYTF | - | many | TRBJ1-2 | TRBV2
TGTGCCAGCAGCTCCGGACTAGCGGGAAGTAACGAGCAGTACTTC | CASSSGLAGSNEQYF | TRBD2 | few | TRBJ2-7 | TRBV7-2
TGTGCCAGCAGCTTAGAAACCACCGGGACTAGAAGCACAGATACGCAGTATTTT | CASSLETTGTRSTDTQYF | TRBD2 | - | TRBJ2-3 | TRBV11-3
TGTGCCAGCAGTTCAGGATATAGCAATCAGCCCCAGCATTTT | CASSSGYSNQPQHF | - | - | TRBJ1-5 | TRBV27
TGTGCCAGCAGCTCACACGCCACAGATACGCAGTATTTT | CASSSHATDTQYF | - | - | TRBJ2-3 | TRBV5-4
TGTGCCAGCAGCCAGGACAGGGTAGCTAATGAAAAACTGTTTTTT | CASSQDRVANEKLFF | TRBD1 | - | TRBJ1-4 | TRBV2
TGCGCCAGCAGCCAAGATCTCGGGGGGGATGAAAAACTGTTTTTT | CASSQDLGGDEKLFF | - | - | TRBJ1-4 | TRBV4-1
TGTGCCAGCAGCCGTAGCGGGGGCCCGTTTACAGAGACCCAGTACTTC | CASSRSGGPFTETQYF | TRBD2 | - | TRBJ2-5 | TRBV5-4
TGTGCCTGGAGTGTAGAGACAGGGACTTACAATGAGCAGTTCTTC | CAWSVETGTYNEQFF | - | once | TRBJ2-1 | TRBV30
TGTGCCATTCAGGGGAGCGGGGACACTGAAGCTTTCTTT | CAIQGSGDTEAFF | - | once | TRBJ1-1 | TRBV10-3
TGCGCCAGCAGCCAAGGGGACAGGGCCCCCGGGGAGCTGTTTTTT | CASSQGDRAPGELFF | TRBD1 | once | TRBJ2-2 | TRBV4-3
TGTGCCAGCAGAGGGGCGCGGGGCACTGAAGCTTTCTTT | CASRGARGTEAFF | - | - | TRBJ1-1 | TRBV6-6
TGCAGCGTTTCGACAGGGGGCGGTGAAAAACTGTTTTTT | CSVSTGGGEKLFF | TRBD1 | once | TRBJ1-4 | TRBV29-1
TGCGCCAGCAGCTTGGCCGGGGGTACTGGAAACACCATATATTTT | CASSLAGGTGNTIYF | - | - | TRBJ1-3 | TRBV5-1
TGTGCCAGCAGCCGAGACACCCTACAACGAGAGACCCAGTACTTC | CASSRDTLQRETQYF | - | - | TRBJ2-5 | TRBV2
TGTGCCAGTAAAATGGCAGACTATAATTCACCCCTCCACTTT | CASKMADYNSPLHF | - | - | TRBJ1-6 | TRBV19
TGTGCCAGCAGCCCTACAGGCGGCGGTTATAATTCACCCCTCCACTTT | CASSPTGGGYNSPLHF | - | once | TRBJ1-6 | TRBV5-6
TGTGCCAGCAGGGCGGGAGGAACCTACGAGCAGTACTTC | CASRAGGTYEQYF | TRBD2 | - | TRBJ2-7 | TRBV6-5
TGTGCCAGCAGTTTATCAGGGGACCCGCAGGATTATAGCAATCAGCCCCAGCATTTT | CASSLSGDPQDYSNQPQHF | - | once | TRBJ1-5 | TRBV28
TGTGCCTGGAGCAGGGATCGCAATCAGCCCCAGCATTTT | CAWSRDRNQPQHF | - | - | TRBJ1-5 | TRBV30
TGTGCCATCAGAGAGGGACAGGGGTTCACAGATACGCAGTATTTT | CAIREGQGFTDTQYF | TRBD1 | - | TRBJ2-3 | TRBV10-3
TGCGCCAGCAGCCCAGGTAGGACTAGCGGGGACGAGCAGTACTTC | CASSPGRTSGDEQYF | TRBD2 | - | TRBJ2-7 | TRBV4-1
TGCGCCAGCAGTGAGTCGAGAGGTACCGGGGAGCTGTTTTTT | CASSESRGTGELFF | - | - | TRBJ2-2 | TRBV10-2
TGTGCCAGCAGCCCAAAAGACAGGGGTTATGGCTACACCTTC | CASSPKDRGYGYTF | TRBD1 | - | TRBJ1-2 | TRBV6-5
TGTGCCAGCTCACCACCGGTATCGCTAGCGGGCACAGATACGCAGTATTTT | CASSPPVSLAGTDTQYF | TRBD2 | - | TRBJ2-3 | TRBV18
TGTGCCAGCAGCTTGGTCCCCAGGGTGAACACTGAAGCTTTCTTT | CASSLVPRVNTEAFF | - | - | TRBJ1-1 | TRBV5-5
TGTGCCAGCAGCGTAGGATTGGGCGCGGGGGTGAACACCGGGGAGCTGTTTTTT | CASSVGLGAGVNTGELFF | TRBD2 | - | TRBJ2-2 | TRBV9
TGCGCCAGCAGCCAAGAATTTGAGGGGGCGCGGACCGGGGAGCTGTTTTTT | CASSQEFEGARTGELFF | TRBD1 | - | TRBJ2-2 | TRBV4-3
TGTGCCAGCAATCCAGGGTTGGTGAACACTGAAGCTTTCTTT | CASNPGLVNTEAFF | - | - | TRBJ1-1 | TRBV6-5
TGTGCTAGTGGTTTCCAGGGCTGGGATGGCTACACCTTC | CASGFQGWDGYTF | - | - | TRBJ1-2 | TRBV12-5
TGTGCCTGGAGTGTCCCAGGGGCGGGCAATCAGCCCCAGCATTTT | CAWSVPGAGNQPQHF | - | - | TRBJ1-5 | TRBV30
TGCGCCAGCAGTGAGTCGATCCAGGGCATTCAGTACTTC | CASSESIQGIQYF | - | - | TRBJ2-4 | TRBV10-2
TGTGCCAGCAGCCCCGGACAGGGCCGGTTCTTC | CASSPGQGRFF | TRBD1 | - | TRBJ2-1 | TRBV11-2
TGCGCCAGCAGCTCGGGGGGGACTAATGAAAAACTGTTTTTT | CASSSGGTNEKLFF | - | once | TRBJ1-4 | TRBV5-1
TGTGCCTGGATTAGGCAGGGGTACAGCTATGGCTACACCTTC | CAWIRQGYSYGYTF | - | - | TRBJ1-2 | TRBV30
TGCGCCAGCAGTGAAGGGGGAGAGGGCAAAAACATTCAGTACTTC | CASSEGGEGKNIQYF | - | - | TRBJ2-4 | TRBV10-1
TGTGCCTGGAGCGCGGGGGATGACTTCGCCGAGCAGTACTTC | CAWSAGDDFAEQYF | TRBD2 | - | TRBJ2-7 | TRBV30
TGTGCCAGCAAACGGAGCCTTCAAGGGGGCTACGAGCAGTACTTC | CASKRSLQGGYEQYF | - | - | TRBJ2-7 | TRBV7-8